The T cell receptor beta chain described here comes from a study of T cell responses to AZD1222 COVID-19 vaccine. Study-wide results and limits: The study identified only six AZD1222 recipients as seropositive at baseline.

Note on this clone: Antigen: not known.

The germline V gene encodes CDR1 SGHVS and CDR2 FNYEAQ. The CDR3 consists of 15 residues. Trimming shortened V by 2 bases and J by 8 bases, and 18 bases separated the two germline ends. TCRdb keeps only in-frame clones here, not all; method: immunoSEQ multiplex PCR. The sample gives over 100,000 clones, more than 90% of which show up once; 1.6% is in the top ten. This receptor was identified in an adult in good health. The gene calls are TRBV7-6 and TRBJ1-1, with D possibly TRBD1 on 5 matching bases. Sequenced here: peripheral blood, sampled on day 0 of AZD1222 vaccination. The CDR3 protein is CASSLRQGLPYEAFF. The CDR3 nucleotides are TGTGCCAGCAGCTTAAGGCAGGGACTCCCTTACGAAGCTTTCTTT.